This entry lists 25 T cell receptor beta chains sequenced from one sample in a study of STAT3 mutations in large granular lymphocyte leukemia. Study-level results: Every T-cell large granular lymphocyte leukemia patient had at least one immunodominant TCR beta clonotype.

These TCRs are of unknown antigen specificity. Assay used: immunoSEQ multiplex PCR; TCRdb lists only in-frame clones, some missing. Of fewer than 9,500 clones listed, roughly four fifths were seen once; the top ten hold about 25%. The sample taken for sequencing was peripheral blood mononuclear cells. The receptors were gathered from a woman in her 40s with T-cell large granular lymphocyte leukemia. Some clones in this sample may be carry-over from other donors' samples.

This clone was detected a few times. The chain employs TRBV6-5 and TRBJ2-7; D not resolved. The germline V and J ends were trimmed by 7 bases and 6 bases, with 19 bases remaining between them. The CDR3 is made up of 14 amino acids. Germline CDR1 MNHEY, CDR2 SVGAGI. In nucleotides, the CDR3 is TGTGCCAGCAAAGTAGGCGGAGTGGTGGGCGAGCAGTACTTC. It is translated as CASKVGGVVGEQYF.

V is TRBV30 and J is TRBJ1-5, with 8 bases lining up with TRBD1. The CDR3 is made up of 15 amino acids. V lost 4 bases to trimming and J lost 2 bases; unmatched junction nucleotides: 7. The V gene's germline CDR1 is GTSNPN and CDR2 SVGIG (reference sequence). CDR3 coding DNA: TGTGCCTGGACCCGCGACAGGGGTGGCAATCAGCCCCAGCATTTT. It codes for CAWTRDRGGNQPQHF.

This rearrangement joins TRBV29-1 to TRBJ2-7; possible D gene TRBD1, 6 bases. Germline V gene data show CDR1 as SQVTM and CDR2 as ANQGSEA. This CDR3 comprises 14 residues. Trimming cost V 3 bases and J 4 bases, with 16 bases left between them. Here the CDR3 reads CSVDDVDRKYEQYF. DNA of the CDR3: TGCAGCGTTGACGACGTTGACAGGAAGTACGAGCAGTACTTC.

V and J are TRBV25-1 and TRBJ1-2, with a possible D match to TRBD1 (5 bases). V shed 4 bases and J shed 9 bases, with 15 bases lying between them. The CDR3 length is 13 residues. Germline-derived CDR1 and CDR2 are MGHDK and SYGVNS. CDR3 bases: TGTGCCAGCAGTGGGGGACGGGGCGGGAGCTACACCTTC. It yields the protein CASSGGRGGSYTF.

The chain has TRBV30 and TRBJ2-5, with 13 bases fitting TRBD2. V was pared by 3 bases and J by 5 bases, with 9 bases of the junction left unmatched. There are 16 residues in the CDR3. Germline V lookup: CDR1 GTSNPN, CDR2 SVGIG (reference sequence). CDR3 residues: CAWRTSGRRLVETQYF. The CDR3 nucleotides are TGTGCCTGGAGGACTAGCGGGAGGCGCTTGGTTGAGACCCAGTACTTC.

The V gene is TRBV12-5, the J gene TRBJ2-7, with D possibly TRBD1 on 6 matching bases. Germline CDR1 is LGHNT and CDR2 is FRNRAP. V gave up 6 bases and J gave up 3 bases, with 15 bases separating them. The CDR3 covers 14 residues. The CDR3 DNA sequence: TGTGCTAGTGGGACTACAGGGAAGGTCTACGAGCAGTACTTC. Its protein is CASGTTGKVYEQYF.

V is TRBV7-9 and J is TRBJ1-6; 10 bases are a match to TRBD1. After removal of 1 base from V and 6 bases from J, the junction contained 6 bases not matched to a gene. Germline CDR1 is SEHNR and CDR2 is FQNEAQ (reference sequence). The CDR3 covers 17 residues. CDR3 bases: TGTGCCAGCAGCTTAGGGGGGACAGGGGCAGGTAATTCACCCCTCCACTTT. Translated, it gives CASSLGGTGAGNSPLHF.

This chain connects TRBV4-2 to TRBJ2-3, with 15 nucleotides matching TRBD2. The CDR3 loop spans 18 amino acids. V shed 4 bases and J 1 base; nucleotides not matched to a gene: 6. In germline, CDR1 is LGHNA, CDR2 YNFKEQ. DNA of the CDR3: TGTGCCAGCAGCCCCGGACTAGCGGGAGGGCCCGGCACAGATACGCAGTATTTT. Translated: CASSPGLAGGPGTDTQYF.

The table lists this clone with a few counts. The CDR3 sequence is CASSARSDTEAFF. The CDR3 nucleotides read TGTGCCAGCAGCGCGAGGAGCGACACTGAAGCTTTCTTT. V is TRBV5-5 and J is TRBJ1-1; D gene uncertain. V lost 4 bases to trimming and J lost 3 bases, with 10 bases between them. The CDR3 sequence is 13 residues long. Per germline, CDR1 SGHKS and CDR2 YYEKEE (reference sequence).

The J gene is TRBJ1-1, the V gene TRBV29-1; perhaps TRBD1 as D (5 bases). The ends were cut back, 4 bases at V and 4 bases at J, with 10 bases in the middle. From germline, CDR1 is SQVTM and CDR2 ANQGSEA. The CDR3 runs to 12 residues. The CDR3 sequence is CSVGGVSTEAFF. The DNA for the CDR3 is TGCAGCGTTGGGGGGGTGAGCACTGAAGCTTTCTTT.

The V gene is TRBV5-5, the J gene TRBJ2-7; tentative D call: TRBD2 (6 bases). V was shortened by 4 bases and J by 3 bases, with 11 bases between the two germline ends. The germline V gene has CDR1 SGHKS and CDR2 YYEKEE (reference sequence). This CDR3 is built from 13 residues. CDR3 sequence: CASSPTSFYEQYF. The CDR3 coding sequence is TGTGCCAGCAGCCCGACTAGTTTCTACGAGCAGTACTTC.

The genes are TRBV5-6 and TRBJ1-5; D is unclear. Trimming took off 1 base at V and 4 bases at J, with 12 bases between the two ends. This CDR3 is built from 15 residues. The germline V gene has CDR1 SGHDT and CDR2 YYEEEE. Here the CDR3 reads CASSLFPGSNQPQHF. The CDR3 coding sequence is TGTGCCAGCAGCTTGTTCCCAGGATCTAATCAGCCCCAGCATTTT.

V gene TRBV7-9 combines with J gene TRBJ1-2, with D unclear. The V gene lost 5 bases and the J gene lost 4 bases, with 14 bases spanning the gap. The CDR3 extends over 14 amino acids. Germline-derived CDR1 and CDR2 are SEHNR and FQNEAQ (reference sequence). This CDR3 is CASSPGPSLYGYTF. As DNA, the CDR3 is TGTGCCAGCAGCCCCGGCCCTTCCCTCTATGGCTACACCTTC.

The chain couples TRBV7-9 to TRBJ2-5; D is perhaps TRBD1 or TRBD2 (5 bases each). Germline V lookup: CDR1 SEHNR, CDR2 FQNEAQ (reference sequence). This CDR3 is built from 14 residues. The V gene lost 1 base and the J gene lost 5 bases, with 11 bases spanning the gap. The CDR3, as DNA: TGTGCCAGCAGCTTAGGCGTCAGGGAGGAGACCCAGTACTTC. Its translation is CASSLGVREETQYF.

This clone appeared a few times. The rearrangement links TRBV18 to TRBJ1-5, with a tentative D call TRBD1 (5 bases). V lost 4 bases to trimming and J lost 7 bases, with 11 bases between them. The CDR3 loop spans 13 amino acids. Germline V lookup: CDR1 KGHSH, CDR2 LQKENI. The CDR3 is CASSLRVRQPQHF. The CDR3 region has the DNA TGTGCCAGCTCACTCAGGGTTCGGCAGCCCCAGCATTTT.

J is TRBJ2-7 and V is TRBV29-1; no clear D. This CDR3 is 12 amino acids long. Trimming shortened V by 3 bases and J by 2 bases, and 8 bases separated the two germline ends. CDR1 and CDR2 from the germline V gene are SQVTM and ANQGSEA. The CDR3 loop is CSVEANAYEQYF. For the CDR3, the DNA is TGCAGCGTTGAGGCCAACGCCTACGAGCAGTACTTC.

V gene TRBV7-9 combines with J gene TRBJ1-3; D unclear. Per germline, CDR1 SEHNR and CDR2 FQNEAQ (reference sequence). Between the trimmed V and J ends, which lost 4 bases and 4 bases, there was a span of 8 bases. The CDR3 runs to 13 residues. The CDR3 region is CASSSVLGNTIYF. The CDR3 region has the DNA TGTGCCAGCAGCTCTGTATTGGGAAACACCATATATTTT.

The V gene is TRBV5-1, the J gene TRBJ2-5; D possibly corresponds to TRBD1 (5 bases). The CDR3 extends over 15 amino acids. The V gene lost 0 bases and the J gene lost 1 base, with 10 bases spanning the gap. From germline, CDR1 is SGHRS and CDR2 YFSETQ. CDR3 sequence reads: CASSLVPGSQETQYF. CDR3 DNA: TGCGCCAGCAGCTTGGTTCCAGGGTCCCAAGAGACCCAGTACTTC.

This chain uses TRBV28 with TRBJ1-3, with D perhaps TRBD1 (5 bases). CDR3 length: 12 residues. In germline, CDR1 is MDHEN, CDR2 SYDVKM. Between the trimmed V and J ends, which lost 6 bases and 4 bases, there was a span of 7 bases. The CDR3 region has the DNA TGTGCCAGCAGAAACAGGGGAAACACCATATATTTT. Translating it yields CASRNRGNTIYF.

The chain combines TRBV7-9 with TRBJ2-7; a weak D match, TRBD2 (5 bases). V was clipped by 4 bases and J by 5 bases, with 12 bases between them. Germline V lookup: CDR1 SEHNR, CDR2 FQNEAQ (reference sequence). The CDR3 runs to 13 residues. The CDR3, as DNA: TGTGCCAGCAGCTCGTCAGGAGGAAACGAGCAGTACTTC. The encoded protein is CASSSSGGNEQYF.

The rearrangement uses TRBV27 and TRBJ1-1; D remains ambiguous. Trimming removed 3 bases at V and 2 bases at J, with 7 bases between. This CDR3 contains 13 residues. Germline V gene sequence: CDR1 MNHEY, CDR2 SMNVEV (reference sequence). The CDR3 loop is CASSLVSNTEAFF. CDR3 coding DNA: TGTGCCAGCAGTTTGGTCAGTAACACTGAAGCTTTCTTT.

The chain is built from TRBV29-1 and TRBJ2-1; 9 bases are a match to TRBD2. V shed 6 bases, J shed 3 bases, and the junction held 6 bases outside the gene matches. The CDR3 contains 14 residues. The germline CDR1 and CDR2 sequences are SQVTM and ANQGSEA. CDR3 bases: TGCAGCGTCTCGGGACTAGCTGTCTACAATGAGCAGTTCTTC. It specifies CSVSGLAVYNEQFF.

Only a few counts were recorded for this clone. V is TRBV27 and J is TRBJ2-2; 12 nucleotides agree with TRBD2. The CDR3 has 15 residues. J was trimmed by 1 base and V by 6 bases; bases with no gene match: 0. Germline values: CDR1 MNHEY, CDR2 SMNVEV (reference sequence). The DNA for the CDR3 is TGTGCCAGCAGACTAGCGGGGGGGAACACCGGGGAGCTGTTTTTT. Translating gives CASRLAGGNTGELFF.

This chain uses TRBV5-4 with TRBJ2-1; D is perhaps TRBD2 (6 bases). CDR1 and CDR2 (germline): SGHNT, YYREEE (reference sequence). V lost 1 base and J lost 0, with 14 bases in between. The CDR3 runs to 17 residues. CDR3 in DNA: TGTGCCAGCAGCTTGCGGCGGGGCCGTAGCTCCTACAATGAGCAGTTCTTC. Translating it yields CASSLRRGRSSYNEQFF. The whole variable domain, remainder taken from reference TRBV5-4 and TRBJ2-1, is ETGVTQSPTHLIKTRGQQVTLRCSSQSGHNTVSWYQQALGQGPQFIFQYYREEENGRGNFPPRFSGLQFPNYSSELNVNALELDDSALYLCASSLRRGRSSYNEQFFGPGTRLTVL.

This chain connects TRBV5-1 to TRBJ2-7, with 9 nucleotides matching TRBD2. Germline V gene sequence: CDR1 SGHRS, CDR2 YFSETQ. Trimming took 4 bases from V and 3 from J; bases not matched to a gene: 5. The CDR3 extends over 14 amino acids. The CDR3 nucleotides are TGCGCCAGCAGCGTAGCGGGAGATCACTACGAGCAGTACTTC. Translating it yields CASSVAGDHYEQYF. Combining the CDR3 with reference TRBV5-1 and TRBJ2-7 gives the whole variable domain KAGVTQTPRYLIKTRGQQVTLSCSPISGHRSVSWYQQTPGQGLQFLFEYFSETQRNKGNFPGRFSGRQFSNSRSEMNVSTLELGDSALYLCASSVAGDHYEQYFGPGTRLTVT.